This TCR beta chain was recovered during a study of T cell repertoires in cytomegalovirus infection. Overall study: Carrying CMV and the relevant HLA type showed in public TCR beta signatures.

The germline CDR1 and CDR2 sequences are LGHNT and FRNRAP. This CDR3 region has 15 residues. With V trimmed by 3 bases and J by 4 bases, 3 bases remained unmatched. MiXCR, applied by TCRdb to the reads, yields one record per CDR3 protein. The sample lists 150,000 to 200,000 distinct CDR3 sequences, roughly 19% occurring once. To note about this clonotype: Its antigen is unknown.

Study-level points and caveats: The study identified carriers of CMV plus the relevant HLA from cumulative public TCR beta family frequency. The ex vivo response showed dominance by HLA-C-restricted CMV-specific TCR beta clonotypes.

The sequence came from a human donor in good health (CMV status not recorded). Some clones in this sample may be carry-over from other donors' samples. The V call is TRBV12-5, the J call TRBJ1-5; 10 positions match TRBD1. Source material: PBMCs. For the CDR3, the DNA is TGTGCTAGTGGTTTAGGGGACAGGGGTAATCAGCCCCAGCATTTT. It codes for CASGLGDRGNQPQHF.